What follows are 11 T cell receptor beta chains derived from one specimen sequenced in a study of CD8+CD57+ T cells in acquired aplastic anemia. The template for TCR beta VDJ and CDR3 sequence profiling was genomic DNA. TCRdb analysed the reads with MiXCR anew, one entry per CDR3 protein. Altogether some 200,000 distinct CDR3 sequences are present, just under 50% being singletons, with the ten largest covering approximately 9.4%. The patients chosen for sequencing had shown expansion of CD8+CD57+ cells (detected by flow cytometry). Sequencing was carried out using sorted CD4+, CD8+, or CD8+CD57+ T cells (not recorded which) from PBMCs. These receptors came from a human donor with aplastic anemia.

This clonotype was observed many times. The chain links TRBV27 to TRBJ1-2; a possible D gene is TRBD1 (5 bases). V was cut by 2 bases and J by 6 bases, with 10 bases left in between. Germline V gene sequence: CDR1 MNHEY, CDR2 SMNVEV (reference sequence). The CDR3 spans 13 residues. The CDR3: CASSLRGPNGYTF. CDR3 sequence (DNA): TGTGCCAGCAGTTTAAGGGGCCCCAATGGCTACACCTTC.

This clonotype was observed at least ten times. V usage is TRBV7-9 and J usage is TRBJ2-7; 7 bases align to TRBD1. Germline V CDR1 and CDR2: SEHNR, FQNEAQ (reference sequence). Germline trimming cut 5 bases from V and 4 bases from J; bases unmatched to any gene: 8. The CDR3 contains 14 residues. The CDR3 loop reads CASSPGTVPYEQYF. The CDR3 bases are TGTGCCAGCAGCCCAGGGACAGTGCCATACGAGCAGTACTTC.

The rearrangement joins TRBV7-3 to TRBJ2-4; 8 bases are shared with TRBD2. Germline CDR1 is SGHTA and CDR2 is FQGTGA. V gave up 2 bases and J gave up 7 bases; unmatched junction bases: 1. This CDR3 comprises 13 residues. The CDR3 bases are TGTGCCAGCAGCTTACCTAGCGGGAACATTCAGTACTTC. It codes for CASSLPSGNIQYF.

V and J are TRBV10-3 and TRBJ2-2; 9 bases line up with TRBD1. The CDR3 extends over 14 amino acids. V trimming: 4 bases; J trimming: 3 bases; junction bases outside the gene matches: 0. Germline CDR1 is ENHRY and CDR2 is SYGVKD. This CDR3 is CAISGDRDTGELFF. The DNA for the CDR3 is TGTGCCATCAGTGGGGACAGGGACACCGGGGAGCTGTTTTTT.

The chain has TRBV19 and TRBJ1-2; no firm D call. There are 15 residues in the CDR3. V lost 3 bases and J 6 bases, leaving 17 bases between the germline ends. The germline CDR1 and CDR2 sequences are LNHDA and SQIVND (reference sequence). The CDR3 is CASSILPGERHGYTF. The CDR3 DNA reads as TGTGCCAGTAGTATCTTGCCCGGGGAGAGGCATGGCTACACCTTC.

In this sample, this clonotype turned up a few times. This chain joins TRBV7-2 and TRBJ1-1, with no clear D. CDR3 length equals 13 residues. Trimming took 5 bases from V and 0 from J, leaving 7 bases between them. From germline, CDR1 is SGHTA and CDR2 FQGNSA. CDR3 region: CASSAQVNTEAFF. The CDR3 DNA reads TGTGCCAGCAGCGCGCAGGTGAACACTGAAGCTTTCTTT.

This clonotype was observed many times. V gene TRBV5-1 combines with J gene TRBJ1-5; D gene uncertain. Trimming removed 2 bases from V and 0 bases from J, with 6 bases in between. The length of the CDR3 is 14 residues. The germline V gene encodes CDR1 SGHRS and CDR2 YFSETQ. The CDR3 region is CASSFDGSNQPQHF. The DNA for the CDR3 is TGCGCCAGCAGCTTCGACGGTAGCAATCAGCCCCAGCATTTT.

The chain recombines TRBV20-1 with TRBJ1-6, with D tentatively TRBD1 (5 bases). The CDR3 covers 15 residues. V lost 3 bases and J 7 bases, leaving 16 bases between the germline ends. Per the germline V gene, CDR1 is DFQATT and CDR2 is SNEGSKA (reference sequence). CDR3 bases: TGCAGTGCTAGGAGGGTGGCAGGGAAGAATTCACCCCTCCACTTT. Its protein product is CSARRVAGKNSPLHF.

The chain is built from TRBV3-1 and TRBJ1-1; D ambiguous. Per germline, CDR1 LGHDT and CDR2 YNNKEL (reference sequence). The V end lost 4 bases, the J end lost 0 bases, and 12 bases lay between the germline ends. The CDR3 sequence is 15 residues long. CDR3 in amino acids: CASSRQRTLNTEAFF. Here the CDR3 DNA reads TGTGCCAGCAGCCGACAACGTACTCTGAACACTGAAGCTTTCTTT.

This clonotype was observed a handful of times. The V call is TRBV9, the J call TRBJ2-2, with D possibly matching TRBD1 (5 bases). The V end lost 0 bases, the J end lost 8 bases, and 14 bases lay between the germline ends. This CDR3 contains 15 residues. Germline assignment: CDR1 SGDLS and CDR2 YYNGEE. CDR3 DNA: TGTGCCAGCAGCGTAGCGGGTCCTAACAGGGGGGAGCTGTTTTTT. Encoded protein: CASSVAGPNRGELFF. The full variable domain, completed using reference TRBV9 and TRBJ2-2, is DSGVTQTPKHLITATGQRVTLRCSPRSGDLSVYWYQQSLDQGLQFLIQYYNGEERAKGNILERFSAQQFPDLHSELNLSSLELGDSALYFCASSVAGPNRGELFFGEGSRLTVL.

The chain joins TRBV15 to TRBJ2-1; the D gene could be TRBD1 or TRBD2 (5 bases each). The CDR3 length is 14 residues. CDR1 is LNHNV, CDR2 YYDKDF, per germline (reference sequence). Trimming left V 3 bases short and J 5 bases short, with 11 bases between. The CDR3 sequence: CATSSRDVDNEQFF. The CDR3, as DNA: TGTGCCACCAGCAGTCGGGACGTGGACAATGAGCAGTTCTTC.